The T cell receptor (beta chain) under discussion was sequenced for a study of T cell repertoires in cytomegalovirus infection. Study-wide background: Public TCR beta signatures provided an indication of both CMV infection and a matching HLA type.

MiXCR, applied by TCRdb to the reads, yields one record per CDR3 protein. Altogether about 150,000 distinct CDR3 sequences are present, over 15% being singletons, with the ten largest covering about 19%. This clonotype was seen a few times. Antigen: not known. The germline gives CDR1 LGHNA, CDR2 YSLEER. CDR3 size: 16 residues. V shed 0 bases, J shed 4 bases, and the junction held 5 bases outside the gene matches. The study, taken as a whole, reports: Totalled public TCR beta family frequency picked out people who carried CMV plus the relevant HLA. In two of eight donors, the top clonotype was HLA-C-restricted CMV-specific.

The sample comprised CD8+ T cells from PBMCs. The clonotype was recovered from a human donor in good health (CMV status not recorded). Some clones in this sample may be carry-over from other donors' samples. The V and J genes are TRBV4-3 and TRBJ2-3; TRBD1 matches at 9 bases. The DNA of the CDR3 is TGCGCCAGCAGCCAAGATCGGGGACAGGGTGCAGATACGCAGTATTTT. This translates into CASSQDRGQGADTQYF.